Shown below are 26 T cell receptor beta chains from a single sample sequenced in a study of blood T cell repertoires in COVID-19. Produced via immunoSEQ multiplex PCR; TCRdb's table is partial and in-frame only. Here the sample spans roughly 280,000 clones, 86% being singletons. Sequencing was done on a sample of peripheral blood. The receptors here all came from a man aged 35-49 years with active or convalescent COVID-19.

This rearrangement joins TRBV30 to TRBJ1-6, with no clear D. V gave up 0 bases and J gave up 6 bases, with 9 bases separating them. CDR1 is GTSNPN and CDR2 is SVGIG in the germline V gene (reference sequence). The CDR3 runs 14 residues. The DNA for the CDR3 is TGTGCCTGGAGTGTAGACTTGGGTAATTCACCCCTCCACTTT. Translation gives CAWSVDLGNSPLHF.

The rearrangement uses TRBV4-2 and TRBJ2-6; D remains unclear. Germline V gives CDR1 LGHNA, CDR2 YNFKEQ. The V and J ends lost 3 bases and 0 bases respectively, with 6 bases between them. The CDR3 covers 15 residues. The CDR3, as DNA: TGTGCCAGCAGCCAGTCAGGCTCTGGGGCCAACGTCCTGACTTTC. Its protein is CASSQSGSGANVLTF.

Concerning this clone itself: The junction does not match germline at one end; this may be a read error. V is TRBV7-7 and J is TRBJ2-7, with TRBD2 matching 8 bases. Germline CDR1 is SSHAT and CDR2 is FNYEAQ (reference sequence). There are 14 residues in the CDR3. In DNA, the CDR3 is TGTGCTAGCAGCCCGGGGGGGGTCAACTACGAGCAGTACTTC. It codes for CASSPGGVNYEQYF.

The V gene is TRBV27, the J gene TRBJ2-1; 7 bases agree with TRBD1. Germline CDR1 MNHEY, CDR2 SMNVEV (reference sequence). This CDR3 has 14 amino acids. Trimming cost V 6 bases and J 3 bases; bases outside gene matches: 5. Written as DNA, the CDR3 is TGTGCCAGCAGACGGACAGGACACTACAATGAGCAGTTCTTC. Its protein product is CASRRTGHYNEQFF.

The table lists this clone with a count of one. J is TRBJ2-7 and V is TRBV7-2; 9 nucleotides line up with TRBD1. Germline V gives CDR1 SGHTA, CDR2 FQGNSA. The V and J ends lost 1 base and 0 bases, in that order; junction bases with no gene match: 1. This CDR3 region has 15 residues. DNA for the CDR3: TGTGCCAGCAGCTTAGTGGGACAGGGCTCCTACGAGCAGTACTTC. This translates into CASSLVGQGSYEQYF.

Turning to this clone: This specimen includes other DNA sequences encoding the same CDR3. The V and J genes are TRBV2 and TRBJ2-7, with D possibly being TRBD2 (5 bases). CDR3 length: 14 residues. Germline loops: CDR1 SNHLY, CDR2 FYNNEI. Trimming took off 6 bases at V and 0 bases at J, with 12 bases between the two ends. This chain's CDR3 is CASRLALSSYEQYF. Written as DNA, the CDR3 is TGTGCCAGCAGATTAGCGCTAAGCTCCTACGAGCAGTACTTC.

The J gene is TRBJ1-2, the V gene TRBV6-5; D is possibly TRBD1 (6 bases). Germline CDR1 is MNHEY and CDR2 is SVGAGI. The germline V and J ends were trimmed by 4 bases and 4 bases, with 16 bases remaining between them. The CDR3 loop spans 15 amino acids. CDR3 coding DNA: TGTGCCAGCAGTTCCGAAACGCAGGGGAGCTATGGCTACACCTTC. Its translation: CASSSETQGSYGYTF.

The chain joins TRBV7-3 to TRBJ2-2, with a weak D call TRBD2 (5 bases). The CDR3 consists of 15 residues. The germline V gene has CDR1 SGHTA and CDR2 FQGTGA. Trimming took 1 base from V and 2 from J, leaving 8 bases between them. The CDR3 coding sequence is TGTGCCAGCAGCTTAAGGGCGGGTAACACCGGGGAGCTGTTTTTT. This encodes CASSLRAGNTGELFF.

The rearrangement joins TRBV6-1 to TRBJ2-5; no definite D call. CDR1 and CDR2 (germline): MNHNS, SASEGT. V was clipped by 1 base and J by 3 bases, with 6 bases between them. This CDR3 is built from 13 residues. CDR3 amino acids: CASSEGPEETQYF. The CDR3 nucleotides read TGTGCCAGCAGTGAAGGGCCAGAAGAGACCCAGTACTTC.

The genes are TRBV6-5 and TRBJ1-6, with D perhaps matching TRBD1 (6 bases). Germline V gene data show CDR1 as MNHEY and CDR2 as SVGAGI. This CDR3 comprises 16 residues. Trimming removed 4 bases at V and 8 bases at J, with 18 bases between. The CDR3 is CASSFDPDRLYSPLHF. As DNA, the CDR3 is TGTGCCAGCAGTTTTGATCCCGACAGGCTTTATTCACCCCTCCACTTT.

The chain carries TRBV19 and TRBJ2-7; 8 nucleotides match TRBD1. Germline V gene data show CDR1 as LNHDA and CDR2 as SQIVND (reference sequence). V shed 7 bases and J 4 bases; nucleotides not matched to a gene: 9. This CDR3 region has 14 residues. The CDR3 DNA sequence: TGTGCCAGTACCTCGACAGGGGTAACGTACGAGCAGTACTTC. Protein: CASTSTGVTYEQYF.

This chain connects TRBV7-2 to TRBJ1-2; possible D gene TRBD1, 6 bases. Germline V gene data show CDR1 as SGHTA and CDR2 as FQGNSA. The V and J ends lost 4 bases and 2 bases respectively, with 11 bases between them. The CDR3 extends over 14 amino acids. CDR3 sequence reads: CASSSWGQNYGYTF. The CDR3 coding sequence is TGTGCCAGCAGCTCCTGGGGGCAGAACTATGGCTACACCTTC.

The chain has TRBV5-4 and TRBJ2-5; TRBD2 matches at 7 bases. Germline CDR1 reads SGHNT; CDR2 reads YYREEE (reference sequence). With V trimmed by 4 bases and J by 5 bases, 14 bases remained unmatched. This CDR3 region has 16 residues. The chain's CDR3 is CASSRGGRAGEETQYF. The CDR3 region has the DNA TGTGCCAGCAGCCGCGGCGGGCGGGCGGGAGAGGAGACCCAGTACTTC.

The CDR3: CASSLKGGESPLHF. The CDR3 region has the DNA TGTGCCAGTAGTCTGAAAGGGGGGGAGTCACCCCTCCACTTT. This chain joins TRBV19 and TRBJ1-6, with D perhaps TRBD1 (6 bases). Trimming took 5 bases from V and 10 from J, leaving 15 bases between them. Germline CDR1 and CDR2: LNHDA and SQIVND (reference sequence). This CDR3 has 14 amino acids.

The chain employs TRBV24-1 and TRBJ2-3, with D possibly matching TRBD2 (5 bases). This CDR3 has 13 amino acids. Looked up from germline, CDR1 is KGHDR and CDR2 is SFDVKD. Trimming stripped 7 bases from V and 2 bases from J, with 9 bases between. In DNA, the CDR3 is TGTGCCACCAGGGACTCCTCCACAGATACGCAGTATTTT. It encodes CATRDSSTDTQYF.

This sequence joins TRBV5-1 and TRBJ1-1; no reliable D call. Per germline, CDR1 SGHRS and CDR2 YFSETQ. The CDR3 length is 14 residues. V was cut by 0 bases and J by 0 bases, with 6 bases left in between. The CDR3 DNA reads as TGCGCCAGCAGCTTGGACAGTATGAACACTGAAGCTTTCTTT. Protein sequence: CASSLDSMNTEAFF.

V and J are TRBV30 and TRBJ1-1; D gene ambiguous. In germline, CDR1 is GTSNPN, CDR2 SVGIG (reference sequence). The CDR3 has 13 residues. The ends were cut back, 3 bases at V and 1 base at J, with 9 bases in the middle. CDR3 protein: CAWSLLGNTEAFF. The DNA for the CDR3 is TGTGCCTGGAGCCTACTAGGGAACACTGAAGCTTTCTTT.

This chain links TRBV30 with TRBJ2-1; 11 bases map to TRBD2. Per germline, CDR1 GTSNPN and CDR2 SVGIG (reference sequence). Losses at the gene ends were 4 bases for V and 6 bases for J; bases not matched to a gene: 8. This CDR3 spans 15 amino acids. CDR3 coding DNA: TGTGCCTGGATGACTAGCGGGATGTTGGGCAATGAGCAGTTCTTC. This encodes CAWMTSGMLGNEQFF.

The chain has TRBV6-5 and TRBJ1-2, with D maybe TRBD1 (6 bases). This CDR3 has 14 residues. Germline CDR1 and CDR2: MNHEY and SVGAGI. V was pared by 8 bases and J by 7 bases, with 20 bases between. The DNA of the CDR3 is TGTGCCAGCTCCCCTACTGACGACAGGCGTGGCTACACCTTC. Its protein is CASSPTDDRRGYTF.

V usage is TRBV19 and J usage is TRBJ1-1, with D possibly being TRBD1 (5 bases). Trimming took 7 bases from V and 5 from J, leaving 20 bases between them. The CDR3 runs 15 residues. Per germline, CDR1 LNHDA and CDR2 SQIVND (reference sequence). CDR3: CASMKGRRSVTEAFF. DNA of the CDR3: TGTGCCAGTATGAAGGGGCGTCGTTCGGTTACTGAAGCTTTCTTT.

In nucleotides, the CDR3 is TGTGCCAGCAGCCAAGATGGGGGGTGGAGTGCTTTCTTT. Its protein product is CASSQDGGWSAFF. The chain recombines TRBV14 with TRBJ1-1, with D perhaps matching TRBD1 (5 bases). The CDR3 sequence is 13 residues long. Trimming pared 0 bases from V and 11 bases from J, leaving 13 bases between. Germline lookup yields CDR1 SGHDN and CDR2 FVKESK.

The chain is built from TRBV6-5 and TRBJ1-5; the D gene is possibly TRBD1 (6 bases). V lost 8 bases and J lost 7, with 15 bases in between. The CDR3 is 13 amino acids. Germline assignment: CDR1 MNHEY and CDR2 SVGAGI. The CDR3 DNA reads as TGTGCCAGCGGGGAATACAGGGACCAGCCCCAGCATTTT. This codes for CASGEYRDQPQHF.

The rearrangement joins TRBV3-1 (or the pseudogene TRBV3-2) to TRBJ2-7; weak D call: TRBD1 (5 bases). Looked up from germline, CDR1 is LGHDT and CDR2 is YNNKEL (reference sequence). V lost 0 bases and J 1 base, leaving 7 bases between the germline ends. The CDR3 has 14 amino acids. CDR3 sequence reads: CASSQEGASYEQYF. In DNA, the CDR3 is TGTGCCAGCAGCCAAGAAGGGGCGTCCTACGAGCAGTACTTC.

The V call is TRBV27, the J call TRBJ1-6, with D tentatively TRBD1 (6 bases). V shed 7 bases and J shed 10 bases, with 11 bases lying between them. The CDR3 is 12 residues long. Germline CDR1 MNHEY, CDR2 SMNVEV (reference sequence). The CDR3 sequence: CASTTGSSPLHF. The CDR3 DNA sequence: TGTGCCAGCACCACAGGGTCCTCACCCCTCCACTTT.

For the CDR3, the DNA is TGTGCCAGCAGCTCAGGGGCACGGTATAATTCACCCCTCCACTTT. It specifies CASSSGARYNSPLHF. This sequence joins TRBV7-3 and TRBJ1-6, with a possible D match to TRBD1 (6 bases). Per the germline V gene, CDR1 is SGHTA and CDR2 is FQGTGA. The ends were cut back, 4 bases at V and 4 bases at J, with 11 bases in the middle. The CDR3 spans 15 residues. The full variable domain, rest sourced from reference TRBV7-3 and TRBJ1-6, is GAGVSQTPSNKVTEKGKYVELRCDPISGHTALYWYRQSLGQGPEFLIYFQGTGAADDSGLPNDRFFAVRPEGSVSTLKIQRTERGDSAVYLCASSSGARYNSPLHFGNGTRLTVT.

The chain has TRBV9 and TRBJ1-1, with D tentatively TRBD1 (6 bases). The V gene lost 2 bases and the J gene lost 0 bases, with 14 bases spanning the gap. This CDR3 spans 16 amino acids. Germline CDR1 SGDLS, CDR2 YYNGEE. CDR3 protein: CASSVGLGTMNTEAFF. CDR3 DNA: TGTGCCAGCAGCGTCGGACTTGGGACAATGAACACTGAAGCTTTCTTT. Full variable domain (outside the CDR3, taken from reference TRBV9 and TRBJ1-1): DSGVTQTPKHLITATGQRVTLRCSPRSGDLSVYWYQQSLDQGLQFLIQYYNGEERAKGNILERFSAQQFPDLHSELNLSSLELGDSALYFCASSVGLGTMNTEAFFGQGTRLTVV.